The 21 T cell receptor beta chains below were found in one sample sequenced in a study of blood T cell repertoires in COVID-19. Clones were read by immunoSEQ multiplex PCR, and TCRdb kept only the in-frame ones, dropping some. The sample gives around 52,000 clones, 82% of which show up once; around 21% is in the top ten. Sample: peripheral blood. The receptors here all came from a woman aged 60-70 years with acute or convalescent COVID-19.

This clone has a handful of counts. This chain uses TRBV27 with TRBJ1-6; tentative D call: TRBD1 (6 bases). Germline V gene data show CDR1 as MNHEY and CDR2 as SMNVEV (reference sequence). The CDR3 consists of 12 residues. V lost 4 bases, J lost 11 bases, and 9 bases lay in between. The CDR3: CASSSGVTPLHF. DNA for the CDR3: TGTGCCAGCAGTTCAGGGGTGACACCCCTCCACTTT.

The genes are TRBV27 and TRBJ1-1; 7 bases are a match to TRBD1. The germline gives CDR1 MNHEY, CDR2 SMNVEV (reference sequence). With 5 bases clipped from V and 8 bases from J, the junction kept 5 bases outside the gene matches. This CDR3 has 12 amino acids. CDR3: CASSGDSAEAFF. The CDR3 nucleotides read TGTGCCAGCAGTGGGGACAGCGCCGAAGCTTTCTTT.

This chain uses TRBV11-3 with TRBJ1-5, with 11 positions matching TRBD1. The germline V gene encodes CDR1 SGHNT and CDR2 YENEEA. This CDR3 is built from 15 residues. V trimming: 4 bases; J trimming: 6 bases; junction bases outside the gene matches: 5. CDR3 DNA sequence: TGTGCCAGCAGCTCAGGACAGGGGGCATGTCAGCCCCAGCATTTT. Protein sequence: CASSSGQGACQPQHF.

The rearrangement joins TRBV7-2 to TRBJ2-5, with 7 nucleotides matching TRBD2. This CDR3 spans 14 amino acids. Germline trimming cut 6 bases from V and 5 bases from J; bases unmatched to any gene: 9. CDR1 and CDR2 (germline): SGHTA, FQGNSA. CDR3 DNA sequence: TGTGCCAGCAGATCTCCTCAGGGAGGGGAGACCCAGTACTTC. Residues: CASRSPQGGETQYF.

CDR3 DNA sequence: TGTGCCAGCAGCCCCACAGGGGCCGGTGGCTACACCTTC. It translates to CASSPTGAGGYTF. The rearrangement joins TRBV11-2 to TRBJ1-2; 7 bases fit TRBD1. CDR3 length: 13 residues. Germline lookup yields CDR1 SGHAT and CDR2 FQNNGV. V lost 5 bases, J lost 7 bases, and 7 bases stayed unmatched.

This clone appeared once. The gene calls are TRBV6-5 and TRBJ1-5; 7 bases are a match to TRBD1. The CDR3 sequence is 15 residues long. Germline loops: CDR1 MNHEY, CDR2 SVGAGI. V lost 5 bases, J lost 5 bases, and 9 bases stayed unmatched. For the CDR3, the DNA is TGTGCCAGCAGTACGCAACAGGGGAATGATCAGCCCCAGCATTTT. Translating gives CASSTQQGNDQPQHF.

CDR3 nucleotides: TGTGCCACCAGCAGAGGAACGGGACTAGGCCAAGAGACCCAGTACTTC. Translated, it gives CATSRGTGLGQETQYF. This chain links TRBV15 with TRBJ2-5; 8 positions agree with TRBD2. Germline CDR1 is LNHNV and CDR2 is YYDKDF (reference sequence). The CDR3 runs 16 residues. V shed 1 base and J 1 base; nucleotides not matched to a gene: 5.

This clone was seen once. CDR3 coding DNA: TGTGCCAGCAGTTACGCGGCCCTGACGAGCGAGCAGTACTTC. Protein: CASSYAALTSEQYF. The chain couples TRBV6-2 or TRBV6-3 to TRBJ2-7; no definite D call. V gave up 2 bases and J gave up 6 bases, with 14 bases separating them. Looked up from germline, CDR1 is MNHEY and CDR2 is SVGEGT. There are 14 residues in the CDR3.

The V gene is TRBV5-8, the J gene TRBJ2-1; possibly TRBD2 for D (6 bases). Trimming pared 4 bases from V and 4 bases from J, leaving 15 bases between. This CDR3 has 15 amino acids. CDR1 is SGHTS and CDR2 is YDEGEE in the germline V gene. CDR3 loop: CASSLPGLAYNEQFF. In nucleotides, the CDR3 is TGTGCCAGCAGCCTCCCGGGACTGGCTTACAATGAGCAGTTCTTC.

The chain has TRBV7-2 and TRBJ2-1; D ambiguous. V was shortened by 5 bases and J by 7 bases, with 18 bases between the two germline ends. CDR1 SGHTA and CDR2 FQGNSA come from the germline V gene. This CDR3 has 15 residues. The CDR3, as DNA: TGTGCCAGCAGCGGCCCCCAAGGCGTGGAGAATGAGCAGTTCTTC. It specifies CASSGPQGVENEQFF. The entire variable domain, with the rest obtained from reference TRBV7-2 and TRBJ2-1, is as follows: GAGVSQSPSNKVTEKGKDVELRCDPISGHTALYWYRQSLGQGLEFLIYFQGNSAPDKSGLPSDRFSAERTGGSVSTLTIQRTQQEDSAVYLCASSGPQGVENEQFFGPGTRLTVL.

The chain uses TRBV7-2 and TRBJ2-7; 9 bases agree with TRBD1. This CDR3 comprises 16 residues. Germline CDR1 is SGHTA and CDR2 is FQGNSA. V dropped 5 bases and J dropped 2; count of bases not matched to a gene: 10. The CDR3 reads CASSPGVGTGPYEQYF. Written as DNA, the CDR3 is TGTGCCAGCAGCCCAGGCGTCGGGACAGGGCCCTACGAGCAGTACTTC.

The chain employs TRBV7-2 and TRBJ1-2; TRBD1 might be the D (6 bases). This CDR3 has 14 amino acids. From germline, CDR1 is SGHTA and CDR2 FQGNSA. V was clipped by 2 bases and J by 6 bases, with 13 bases between them. DNA of the CDR3: TGTGCCAGCAGCTTAATGGGCAGGGGAGATGGCTACACCTTC. Its translation: CASSLMGRGDGYTF.

The genes are TRBV27 and TRBJ2-3; TRBD1 is a possible D gene (5 bases). Germline assignment: CDR1 MNHEY and CDR2 SMNVEV (reference sequence). CDR3 size: 15 residues. V was clipped by 6 bases and J by 0 bases, with 13 bases between them. For the CDR3, the DNA is TGTGCCAGCAGACGCAGTCGGACAAGCACAGATACGCAGTATTTT. Encoded protein: CASRRSRTSTDTQYF.

The chain combines TRBV29-1 with TRBJ2-7, with D possibly TRBD1 on 6 matching bases. Deletions cut 7 bases from V and 7 bases from J, with 17 bases between. CDR3 length: 12 residues. Germline CDR1 reads SQVTM; CDR2 reads ANQGSEA. CDR3 protein: CSARGGHREQYF. CDR3 nucleotide sequence: TGCAGCGCTCGAGGGGGACACAGGGAGCAGTACTTC.

The chain uses TRBV5-1 and TRBJ2-1; D is perhaps TRBD1 (6 bases). The CDR3 totals 12 residues. Germline V CDR1 and CDR2: SGHRS, YFSETQ. With 5 bases removed from V and 15 bases from J, the gap between germline ends came to 18 bases. The CDR3 here is CASSPRGDKLFF. The CDR3, as DNA: TGCGCCAGCAGTCCCCGAGGGGACAAACTGTTCTTC.

This clone was seen only once. The chain joins TRBV24-1 to TRBJ2-1; no reliable D call. CDR3 length: 12 residues. V lost 5 bases to trimming and J lost 9 bases, with 10 bases between them. The germline V gene has CDR1 KGHDR and CDR2 SFDVKD. The CDR3 spells CATSVRVGEQFF. The CDR3 DNA reads as TGTGCCACCAGTGTACGGGTTGGTGAGCAGTTCTTC.

The rearrangement links TRBV2 to TRBJ2-6; the D is unclear. The CDR3 length is 14 residues. The V end was cut by 7 bases, the J end by 0 bases, with 7 bases between. The germline V gene encodes CDR1 SNHLY and CDR2 FYNNEI. CDR3 in amino acids: CASNEYSGANVLTF. The CDR3, as DNA: TGTGCCAGCAACGAGTACTCTGGGGCCAACGTCCTGACTTTC.

CDR3: CASSLSAGGGKSYGYTF. CDR3 in DNA: TGTGCCAGCAGTTTAAGCGCAGGGGGCGGCAAAAGCTATGGCTACACCTTC. The chain joins TRBV27 to TRBJ1-2; 8 nucleotides line up with TRBD1. V lost 2 bases, J lost 4 bases, and 12 bases stayed unmatched. The length of the CDR3 is 17 residues. CDR1 and CDR2 from the germline V gene are MNHEY and SMNVEV (reference sequence).

The V call is TRBV24-1, the J call TRBJ2-6; a weak D match, TRBD2 (6 bases). Germline CDR1 and CDR2: KGHDR and SFDVKD. V was shortened by 6 bases and J by 0 bases, with 8 bases between the two germline ends. The CDR3 is made up of 15 amino acids. The CDR3 protein is CATSLGSSGANVLTF. Written as DNA, the CDR3 is TGTGCCACCAGTCTCGGGAGCTCTGGGGCCAACGTCCTGACTTTC.

This clone was observed a few times. The chain is built from TRBV30 and TRBJ1-2; TRBD1 might be the D (5 bases). This CDR3 is 12 amino acids long. CDR1 is GTSNPN and CDR2 is SVGIG in the germline V gene (reference sequence). V dropped 5 bases and J dropped 8 bases, with 15 bases sitting between them. The CDR3 loop is CAWETGGRGYTF. CDR3 nucleotide sequence: TGTGCCTGGGAAACCGGGGGACGGGGCTACACCTTC.

V is TRBV6-2 or TRBV6-3 and J is TRBJ1-2; tentatively, D is TRBD1 (6 bases). Germline V lookup: CDR1 MNHEY, CDR2 SVGEGT. The V end was cut by 0 bases, the J end by 8 bases, with 13 bases between. The CDR3 spans 14 residues. CDR3 sequence: CASSYSAGARGYTF. CDR3 DNA: TGTGCCAGCAGTTACTCAGCAGGGGCCAGGGGCTACACCTTC.